This T cell receptor beta chain was found in a study of blood T cell repertoires in COVID-19. The overall study: Sites in the United States, Italy and Spain provided acute and convalescent COVID-19 samples.

This clone appeared a few times. In the original processing: Quantification of nucleated cells was approximated via reference gene primer amplification. Profiled with immunoSEQ multiplex PCR; TCRdb holds only in-frame clones, not every one. V and J calls and clone size are given by that table; D and trimming were obtained from the DNA. The data contain around 70,000 clones, roughly 84% of them singletons. The germline V gene has CDR1 KGHSH and CDR2 LQKENI. Trimming stripped 0 bases from V and 0 bases from J, with 8 bases between. The CDR3 length is 15 residues. The sequenced sample consisted of peripheral blood. The sequence was obtained from a man aged 50 to 59 with acute or convalescent COVID-19. The chain employs TRBV18 and TRBJ1-1; D is possibly TRBD1 (5 bases). The CDR3, as DNA: TGTGCCAGCTCACCACCGGCAGGGATGAACACTGAAGCTTTCTTT. As protein: CASSPPAGMNTEAFF. Based on the CDR3 plus reference TRBV18 and TRBJ1-1, the full variable domain is NAGVMQNPRHLVRRRGQEARLRCSPMKGHSHVYWYRQLPEEGLKFMVYLQKENIIDESGMPKERFSAEFPKEGPSILRIQQVVRGDSAAYFCASSPPAGMNTEAFFGQGTRLTVV.